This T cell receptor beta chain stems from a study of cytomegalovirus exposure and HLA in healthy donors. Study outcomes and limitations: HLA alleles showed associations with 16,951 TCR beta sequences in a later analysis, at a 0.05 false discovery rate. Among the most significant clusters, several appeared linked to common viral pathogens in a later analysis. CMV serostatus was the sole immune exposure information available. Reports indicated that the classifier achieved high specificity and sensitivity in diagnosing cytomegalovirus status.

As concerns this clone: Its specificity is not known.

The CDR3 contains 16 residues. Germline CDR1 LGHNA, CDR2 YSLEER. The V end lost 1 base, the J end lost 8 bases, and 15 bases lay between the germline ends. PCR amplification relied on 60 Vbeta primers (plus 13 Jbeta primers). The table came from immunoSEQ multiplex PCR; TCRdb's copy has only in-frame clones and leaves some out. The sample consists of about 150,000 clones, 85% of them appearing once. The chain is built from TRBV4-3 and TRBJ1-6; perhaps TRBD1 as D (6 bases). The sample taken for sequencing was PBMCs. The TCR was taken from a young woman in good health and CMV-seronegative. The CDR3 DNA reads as TGCGCCAGCAGCCAAGGCTCTCGGGACATTGATTCACCCCTCCACTTT. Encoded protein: CASSQGSRDIDSPLHF.